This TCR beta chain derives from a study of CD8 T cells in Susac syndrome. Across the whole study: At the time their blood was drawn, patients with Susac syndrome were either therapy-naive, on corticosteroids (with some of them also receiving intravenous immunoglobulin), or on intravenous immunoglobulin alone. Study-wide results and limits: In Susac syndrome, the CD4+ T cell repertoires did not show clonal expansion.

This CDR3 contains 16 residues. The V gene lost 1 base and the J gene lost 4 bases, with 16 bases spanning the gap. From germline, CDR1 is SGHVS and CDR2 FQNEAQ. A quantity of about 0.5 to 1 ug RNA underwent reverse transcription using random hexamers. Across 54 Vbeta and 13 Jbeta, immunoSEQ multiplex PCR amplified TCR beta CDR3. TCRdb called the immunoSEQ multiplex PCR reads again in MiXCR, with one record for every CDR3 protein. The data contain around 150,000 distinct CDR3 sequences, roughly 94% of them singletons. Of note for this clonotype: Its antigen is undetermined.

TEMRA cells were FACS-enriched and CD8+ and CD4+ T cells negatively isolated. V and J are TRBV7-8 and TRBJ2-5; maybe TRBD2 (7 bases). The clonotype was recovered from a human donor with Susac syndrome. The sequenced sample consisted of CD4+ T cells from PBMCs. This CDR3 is CASSLVVAGGAETQYF. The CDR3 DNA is TGTGCCAGCAGCTTAGTGGTCGCTGGGGGGGCAGAGACCCAGTACTTC. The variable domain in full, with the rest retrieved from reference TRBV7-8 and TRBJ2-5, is GAGVSQSPRYKVAKRGQDVALRCDPISGHVSLFWYQQALGQGPEFLTYFQNEAQLDKSGLPSDRFFAERPEGSVSTLKIQRTQQEDSAVYLCASSLVVAGGAETQYFGPGTRLLVL.